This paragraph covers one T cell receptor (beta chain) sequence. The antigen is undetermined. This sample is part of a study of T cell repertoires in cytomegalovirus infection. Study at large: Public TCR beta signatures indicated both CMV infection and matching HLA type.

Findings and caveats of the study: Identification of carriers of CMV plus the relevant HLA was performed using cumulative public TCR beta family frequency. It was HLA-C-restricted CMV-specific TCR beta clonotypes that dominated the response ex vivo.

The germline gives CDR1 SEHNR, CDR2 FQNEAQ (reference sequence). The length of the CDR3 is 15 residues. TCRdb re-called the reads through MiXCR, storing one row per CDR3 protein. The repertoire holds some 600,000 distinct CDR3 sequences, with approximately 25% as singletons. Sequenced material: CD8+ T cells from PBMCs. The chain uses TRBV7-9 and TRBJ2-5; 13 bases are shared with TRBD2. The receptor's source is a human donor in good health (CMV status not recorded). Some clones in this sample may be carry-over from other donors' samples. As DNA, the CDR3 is TGTGTTAGCAGTTGGACTAGCGGGGGCCAAGAGACCCAGTACTTC. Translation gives CVSSWTSGGQETQYF.